This entry lists 31 T cell receptor beta chains sequenced from one sample in a study of shared clonotypes between healthy human individuals. CD45RO-negative, CCR7-positively selected cells formed the naive CD8 fraction, excluding terminally differentiated effector memory CD45RA+ cells. The protocol was immunoSEQ multiplex PCR, while the TCRdb copy is restricted to in-frame clones and leaves out a portion. The sample includes approximately 1.9 million clones, just over 90% of them seen just once. The sample consisted of naive CD8+ T cells from PBMCs. The source is a man aged 18 to 35 in good health. Some clones in this sample may be carry-over from other donors' samples.

The chain links TRBV19 to TRBJ2-5; D gene ambiguous. The V and J ends lost 5 bases and 5 bases respectively, with 15 bases between them. Germline V gives CDR1 LNHDA, CDR2 SQIVND (reference sequence). CDR3 length: 14 residues. CDR3 sequence: CASSPEFIGETQYF. CDR3 coding DNA: TGTGCCAGTAGTCCCGAGTTTATTGGCGAGACCCAGTACTTC.

The V call is TRBV4-1, the J call TRBJ1-3, with a tentative D call TRBD1 (5 bases). This CDR3 region has 13 residues. The germline CDR1 and CDR2 sequences are MGHRA and YSYEKL. Trimming pared 1 base from V and 8 bases from J, leaving 9 bases between. The CDR3 loop is CASSQGAGDTIYF. CDR3 DNA: TGCGCCAGCAGCCAAGGGGCGGGGGACACCATATATTTT.

The V gene is TRBV7-3, the J gene TRBJ2-3; D call uncertain. V shed 2 bases and J shed 4 bases, with 13 bases lying between them. Per the germline V gene, CDR1 is SGHTA and CDR2 is FQGTGA. CDR3 length: 15 residues. For the CDR3, the DNA is TGTGCCAGCAGCTTACAGGATTCCATCTCAGATACGCAGTATTTT. This codes for CASSLQDSISDTQYF.

The J gene is TRBJ2-2, the V gene TRBV9; D not resolved. The germline V gene encodes CDR1 SGDLS and CDR2 YYNGEE. V was shortened by 1 base and J by 7 bases, with 8 bases between the two germline ends. This CDR3 has 13 residues. The CDR3: CASSVSWGGELFF. CDR3 bases: TGTGCCAGCAGCGTAAGCTGGGGCGGGGAGCTGTTTTTT.

V and J are TRBV9 and TRBJ2-7; D might be TRBD2 (6 bases). V lost 3 bases and J lost 2, with 18 bases in between. Per germline, CDR1 SGDLS and CDR2 YYNGEE. CDR3 size: 16 residues. DNA of the CDR3: TGTGCCAGCAGCGAGGGAACCCGGGACTCCCCCTACGAGCAGTACTTC. Its translation is CASSEGTRDSPYEQYF.

This clone was seen once. The chain employs TRBV2 and TRBJ2-2, with D perhaps TRBD1 (7 bases). V was shortened by 3 bases and J by 3 bases, with 17 bases between the two germline ends. The V gene's germline CDR1 is SNHLY and CDR2 FYNNEI. CDR3 length equals 17 residues. CDR3 coding DNA: TGTGCCAGCAGTGATGGAGGGGGCGTTCGGGACACCGGGGAGCTGTTTTTT. Residues: CASSDGGGVRDTGELFF.

V is TRBV7-9 and J is TRBJ2-7; D is perhaps TRBD1 or TRBD2 (6 bases each). The V end lost 2 bases, the J end lost 7 bases, and 15 bases lay between the germline ends. CDR3 length: 14 amino acids. Germline loops: CDR1 SEHNR, CDR2 FQNEAQ (reference sequence). For the CDR3, the DNA is TGTGCCAGCAGCTTAAGGGGGGCGTTGATGGAGCAGTACTTC. This codes for CASSLRGALMEQYF. The entire variable domain, with the rest obtained from reference TRBV7-9 and TRBJ2-7, is as follows: DTGVSQNPRHKITKRGQNVTFRCDPISEHNRLYWYRQTLGQGPEFLTYFQNEAQLEKSRLLSDRFSAERPKGSFSTLEIQRTEQGDSAMYLCASSLRGALMEQYFGPGTRLTVT.

This chain connects TRBV29-1 to TRBJ2-2, with TRBD1 matching 9 bases. The ends lost 4 bases at V and 5 bases at J; junction bases unmatched: 8. The CDR3 spans 15 residues. Germline V CDR1 and CDR2: SQVTM, ANQGSEA. CDR3 in DNA: TGCAGCGTTGTTCCCGGACAGGGGAGTACCGGGGAGCTGTTTTTT. Protein product: CSVVPGQGSTGELFF.

This chain links TRBV2 with TRBJ2-3; no reliable D call. Germline lookup yields CDR1 SNHLY and CDR2 FYNNEI. V was cut by 8 bases and J by 2 bases, with 11 bases left in between. This CDR3 region has 13 residues. CDR3 region: CASRIRATDTQYF. CDR3 nucleotide sequence: TGTGCCAGCCGGATTAGAGCCACAGATACGCAGTATTTT.

The sample holds one count of this clone. The chain uses TRBV5-4 and TRBJ2-2; the D is unclear. V lost 0 bases to trimming and J lost 0 bases, with 6 bases between them. The CDR3 runs 15 residues. Per the germline V gene, CDR1 is SGHNT and CDR2 is YYREEE (reference sequence). The CDR3 DNA sequence: TGTGCCAGCAGCTTGGTCTCCCCGAACACCGGGGAGCTGTTTTTT. It specifies CASSLVSPNTGELFF.

The chain employs TRBV7-2 and TRBJ1-2; 7 nucleotides agree with TRBD1. The V and J ends lost 5 bases and 5 bases, in that order; junction bases with no gene match: 8. Germline V CDR1 and CDR2: SGHTA, FQGNSA. This CDR3 has 14 amino acids. In DNA form, the CDR3 reads TGTGCCAGCAGCGCGCCGGGACAGTATTATGGCTACACCTTC. This encodes CASSAPGQYYGYTF.

Note on this clone: Different DNA sequences within this sample yield the same CDR3. The chain links TRBV29-1 to TRBJ1-2, with no clear D. The CDR3 runs to 11 residues. With 5 bases removed from V and 5 bases from J, the gap between germline ends came to 9 bases. Germline lookup yields CDR1 SQVTM and CDR2 ANQGSEA. CDR3 DNA sequence: TGCAGCGTTCGAACTTCATATGGCTACACCTTC. It specifies CSVRTSYGYTF.

J is TRBJ2-7 and V is TRBV7-9, with TRBD1 as a possible D gene (7 bases). The V gene lost 5 bases and the J gene lost 1 base, with 15 bases spanning the gap. CDR3 length: 15 amino acids. Germline CDR1 is SEHNR and CDR2 is FQNEAQ (reference sequence). CDR3 sequence (DNA): TGTGCCAGCAGCCGGAGGGACAGACCATCCTACGAGCAGTACTTC. Its translation is CASSRRDRPSYEQYF.

The chain links TRBV30 to TRBJ2-1, with D maybe TRBD2 (5 bases). This CDR3 is built from 13 residues. Germline V CDR1 and CDR2: GTSNPN, SVGIG (reference sequence). V shed 5 bases and J shed 10 bases, with 18 bases lying between them. This CDR3 is CAWALSPGYEQFF. Here the CDR3 DNA reads TGTGCCTGGGCCCTCTCCCCGGGGTACGAGCAGTTCTTC.

The rearrangement links TRBV7-2 to TRBJ1-2; unclear D gene. Germline-derived CDR1 and CDR2 are SGHTA and FQGNSA. V was clipped by 1 base and J by 4 bases, with 19 bases between them. The CDR3 totals 17 residues. CDR3 DNA: TGTGCCAGCAGCTTAGTTATGGGTCCCTCACTTTTCTATGGCTACACCTTC. This encodes CASSLVMGPSLFYGYTF. Complete variable domain (other parts from reference TRBV7-2 and TRBJ1-2): GAGVSQSPSNKVTEKGKDVELRCDPISGHTALYWYRQSLGQGLEFLIYFQGNSAPDKSGLPSDRFSAERTGGSVSTLTIQRTQQEDSAVYLCASSLVMGPSLFYGYTFGSGTRLTVV.

The chain couples TRBV7-9 to TRBJ2-4; weak D call: TRBD1 (5 bases). This CDR3 is 12 amino acids long. Germline V gene data show CDR1 as SEHNR and CDR2 as FQNEAQ (reference sequence). The V gene lost 5 bases and the J gene lost 7 bases, with 9 bases spanning the gap. The chain's CDR3 is CASSDGANIQYF. Here the CDR3 DNA reads TGTGCCAGCAGCGATGGGGCGAACATTCAGTACTTC. The variable domain in full, completed from reference TRBV7-9 and TRBJ2-4, reads DTGVSQNPRHKITKRGQNVTFRCDPISEHNRLYWYRQTLGQGPEFLTYFQNEAQLEKSRLLSDRFSAERPKGSFSTLEIQRTEQGDSAMYLCASSDGANIQYFGAGTRLSVL.

This clone was seen just once. The chain recombines TRBV7-3 with TRBJ2-3, with D hard to call. Trimming stripped 4 bases from V and 0 bases from J, with 11 bases between. From germline, CDR1 is SGHTA and CDR2 FQGTGA. The CDR3 is 15 amino acids. CDR3: CASSSPESSTDTQYF. Here the CDR3 DNA reads TGTGCCAGCAGCTCCCCGGAGTCTAGCACAGATACGCAGTATTTT. Variable domain in full (rest from reference TRBV7-3 and TRBJ2-3): GAGVSQTPSNKVTEKGKYVELRCDPISGHTALYWYRQSLGQGPEFLIYFQGTGAADDSGLPNDRFFAVRPEGSVSTLKIQRTERGDSAVYLCASSSPESSTDTQYFGPGTRLTVL.

J is TRBJ2-1 and V is TRBV5-4; TRBD2 aligns across 8 bases. The germline V gene encodes CDR1 SGHNT and CDR2 YYREEE (reference sequence). V lost 4 bases and J lost 5; bases outside the gene matches: 8. The CDR3 is 15 amino acids. The chain's CDR3 is CASSTKRERDNEQFF. The DNA for the CDR3 is TGTGCCAGCAGCACTAAGCGGGAGAGAGACAATGAGCAGTTCTTC.

This chain connects TRBV10-3 to TRBJ1-3, with D perhaps TRBD1 (5 bases). CDR1 is ENHRY, CDR2 SYGVKD, per germline. V dropped 6 bases and J dropped 0 bases, with 12 bases sitting between them. The CDR3 runs 15 residues. The CDR3 is CAISEYGGSGNTIYF. The DNA for the CDR3 is TGTGCCATCAGCGAATATGGGGGCTCTGGAAACACCATATATTTT.

The chain couples TRBV10-2 to TRBJ1-2, with TRBD1 matching 7 bases. The CDR3 is 16 amino acids. Per the germline V gene, CDR1 is WSHSY and CDR2 is SAAADI. Trimming at V came to 0 bases and at J to 6 bases, leaving 10 bases not matched to a gene. CDR3 DNA sequence: TGCGCCAGCAGTGAGTCAAGGGGGCGCCGGGTGAATGGCTACACCTTC. Translation: CASSESRGRRVNGYTF.

Regarding this clone: This sample includes further DNA sequences coding for the same CDR3. The chain is built from TRBV5-1 and TRBJ2-7; no firm D call. The CDR3 runs to 14 residues. Per the germline V gene, CDR1 is SGHRS and CDR2 is YFSETQ. V lost 0 bases and J lost 1, with 8 bases in between. In nucleotides, the CDR3 is TGCGCCAGCAGCTTGGGACTTGGATCCTACGAGCAGTACTTC. It specifies CASSLGLGSYEQYF.

The chain couples TRBV5-6 to TRBJ2-7; D gene uncertain. The CDR3 sequence is 13 residues long. With 4 bases removed from V and 2 bases from J, the gap between germline ends came to 10 bases. CDR1 is SGHDT, CDR2 YYEEEE, per germline. The CDR3 DNA follows: TGTGCCAGCAGCGACTCGATTCCCTACGAGCAGTACTTC. Translation gives CASSDSIPYEQYF.

The genes are TRBV7-9 and TRBJ2-5, with D possibly TRBD1 on 5 matching bases. The CDR3 loop spans 15 amino acids. Germline V CDR1 and CDR2: SEHNR, FQNEAQ (reference sequence). V was pared by 5 bases and J by 0 bases, with 13 bases between. Here the CDR3 DNA reads TGTGCCAGCAGCCCGATTGACAGATACCAAGAGACCCAGTACTTC. As protein: CASSPIDRYQETQYF.

The table lists this clone with a count of one. The V gene is TRBV30, the J gene TRBJ2-1; 7 positions match TRBD2. This CDR3 is 13 amino acids long. Germline loops: CDR1 GTSNPN, CDR2 SVGIG (reference sequence). The J segment lost 6 bases and the V segment lost 8 bases, leaving 10 bases of the junction unmatched. DNA of the CDR3: TGTGCCGGGGGGAGGGACCGTATCAATGAGCAGTTCTTC. Translated: CAGGRDRINEQFF.

Worth noting for this clone: Within the sample, other DNA sequences also encode this same CDR3. J is TRBJ2-7 and V is TRBV11-3; TRBD2 aligns across 7 bases. The J segment lost 0 bases and the V segment lost 2 bases, leaving 4 bases of the junction unmatched. The CDR3 sequence is 15 residues long. CDR1 and CDR2 from the germline V gene are SGHNT and YENEEA. The chain's CDR3 is CASSLRGGSSYEQYF. As DNA, the CDR3 is TGTGCCAGCAGCTTACGCGGGGGAAGCTCCTACGAGCAGTACTTC.

The chain carries TRBV6-1 and TRBJ2-1, with unresolved D. CDR1 and CDR2 from the germline V gene are MNHNS and SASEGT. The CDR3 totals 17 residues. The ends were cut back, 2 bases at V and 0 bases at J, with 14 bases in the middle. CDR3 sequence: CASSELSPPFSYNEQFF. CDR3 coding DNA: TGTGCCAGCAGTGAACTTTCTCCGCCTTTCTCCTACAATGAGCAGTTCTTC.

The CDR3: CASSLSRAGKYYGYTF. In nucleotides, the CDR3 is TGTGCCAGCAGTTTATCACGGGCCGGAAAATACTATGGCTACACCTTC. The genes are TRBV28 and TRBJ1-2, with unresolved D. The V gene lost 1 base and the J gene lost 3 bases, with 15 bases spanning the gap. The CDR3 length is 16 residues. Germline CDR1 and CDR2: MDHEN and SYDVKM.

CDR3: CASSSGFGGHTFSYEQYF. The CDR3, as DNA: TGTGCCAGCAGTTCGGGGTTTGGGGGACATACCTTCTCCTACGAGCAGTACTTC. The chain has TRBV27 and TRBJ2-7, with a possible D match to TRBD1 (6 bases). This CDR3 comprises 18 residues. V lost 4 bases and J lost 0, with 22 bases in between. Germline lookup yields CDR1 MNHEY and CDR2 SMNVEV (reference sequence).

The chain has TRBV9 and TRBJ2-1, with 10 bases identical to TRBD2. The CDR3 runs to 20 residues. The ends lost 0 bases at V and 7 bases at J; junction bases unmatched: 19. Looked up from germline, CDR1 is SGDLS and CDR2 is YYNGEE. The CDR3 is CASSVGGEIRAGGQGNEQFF. In DNA, the CDR3 is TGTGCCAGCAGCGTAGGGGGGGAAATCCGAGCGGGAGGGCAAGGAAATGAGCAGTTCTTC.

This clone has more than one count but fewer than ten. Within the sample, other DNA sequences also encode this same CDR3. The V call is TRBV27, the J call TRBJ2-7; D not resolved. This CDR3 is 12 amino acids long. Between the trimmed V and J ends, which lost 5 bases and 4 bases, there was a span of 9 bases. The germline V gene has CDR1 MNHEY and CDR2 SMNVEV (reference sequence). The CDR3 coding sequence is TGTGCCAGCAGTCCGGACGGATACGAGCAGTACTTC. Protein sequence: CASSPDGYEQYF.

The V call is TRBV9, the J call TRBJ1-2, with a weak D call TRBD1 (5 bases). Germline V CDR1 and CDR2: SGDLS, YYNGEE. CDR3 length equals 15 residues. The V gene lost 0 bases and the J gene lost 2 bases, with 11 bases spanning the gap. The CDR3 is CASSVGGSQNYGYTF. Written as DNA, the CDR3 is TGTGCCAGCAGCGTAGGGGGGTCACAAAACTATGGCTACACCTTC.